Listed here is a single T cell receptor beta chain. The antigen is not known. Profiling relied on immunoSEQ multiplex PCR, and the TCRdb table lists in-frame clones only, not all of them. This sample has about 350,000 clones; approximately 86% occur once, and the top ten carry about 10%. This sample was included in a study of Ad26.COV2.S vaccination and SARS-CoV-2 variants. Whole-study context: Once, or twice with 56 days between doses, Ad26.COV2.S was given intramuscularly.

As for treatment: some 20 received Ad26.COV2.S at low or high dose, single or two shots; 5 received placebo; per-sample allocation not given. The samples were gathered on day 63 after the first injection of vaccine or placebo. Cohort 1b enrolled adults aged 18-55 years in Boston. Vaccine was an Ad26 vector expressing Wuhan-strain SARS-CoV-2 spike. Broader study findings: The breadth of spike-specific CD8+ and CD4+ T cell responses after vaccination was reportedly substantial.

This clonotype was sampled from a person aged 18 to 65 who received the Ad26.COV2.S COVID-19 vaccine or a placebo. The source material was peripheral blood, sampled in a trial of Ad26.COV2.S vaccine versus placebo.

The CDR3, as DNA: TGTGCCAGCACCCCGCAGTCGGGGGCAGGGGGGGAGCAGTACTTC. Its protein is CASTPQSGAGGEQYF. V is TRBV6-6 and J is TRBJ2-7; D might be TRBD1 (7 bases). V lost 7 bases and J lost 7, with 23 bases in between. The CDR3 has 15 residues. From germline, CDR1 is MNHNY and CDR2 SVGAGI (reference sequence).